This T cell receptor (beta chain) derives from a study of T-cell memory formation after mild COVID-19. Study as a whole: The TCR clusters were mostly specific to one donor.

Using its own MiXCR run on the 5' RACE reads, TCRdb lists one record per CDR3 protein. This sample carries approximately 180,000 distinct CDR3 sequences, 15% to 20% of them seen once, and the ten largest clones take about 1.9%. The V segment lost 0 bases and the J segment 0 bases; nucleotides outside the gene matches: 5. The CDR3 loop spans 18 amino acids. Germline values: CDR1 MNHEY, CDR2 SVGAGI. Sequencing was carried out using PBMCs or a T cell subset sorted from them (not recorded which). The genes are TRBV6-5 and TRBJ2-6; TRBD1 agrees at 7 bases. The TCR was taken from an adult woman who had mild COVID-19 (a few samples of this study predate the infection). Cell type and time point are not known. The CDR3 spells CASSYSGTAISGANVLTF. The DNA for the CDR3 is TGTGCCAGCAGTTACTCCGGGACAGCCATCTCTGGGGCCAACGTCCTGACTTTC.